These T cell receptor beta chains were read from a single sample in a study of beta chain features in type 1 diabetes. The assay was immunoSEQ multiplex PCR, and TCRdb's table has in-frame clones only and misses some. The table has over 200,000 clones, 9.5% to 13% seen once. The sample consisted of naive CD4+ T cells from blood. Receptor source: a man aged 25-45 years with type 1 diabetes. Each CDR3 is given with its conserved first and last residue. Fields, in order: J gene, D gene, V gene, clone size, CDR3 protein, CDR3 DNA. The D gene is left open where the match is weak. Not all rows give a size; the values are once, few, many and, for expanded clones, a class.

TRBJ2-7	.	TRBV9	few	CASSPEHRSYEQYF	TGTGCCAGCAGCCCCGAGCACAGGAGCTACGAGCAGTACTTC
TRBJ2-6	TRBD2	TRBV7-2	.	CASSSPPGRLPGANVLTF	TGTGCCAGCAGCTCCCCCCCCGGGAGGCTTCCTGGGGCCAACGTCCTGACTTTC
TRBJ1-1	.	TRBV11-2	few	CASSPHDTNTEAFF	TGTGCCAGCAGCCCCCACGACACGAACACTGAAGCTTTCTTT
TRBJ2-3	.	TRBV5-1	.	CASRQNHFTDTQYF	TGCGCCAGCAGACAGAACCACTTCACAGATACGCAGTATTTT
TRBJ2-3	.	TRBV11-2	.	CASSSPAGWSDTQYF	TGTGCCAGCAGCTCCCCTGCGGGGTGGTCAGATACGCAGTATTTT
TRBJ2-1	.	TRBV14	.	CASSGLGVLSYNEQFF	TGTGCCAGCAGCGGTCTAGGTGTTCTCTCCTACAATGAGCAGTTCTTC
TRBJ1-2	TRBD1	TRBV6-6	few	CASRNDRDVDYGYTF	TGTGCCAGCAGGAACGACAGGGATGTTGACTATGGCTACACCTTC
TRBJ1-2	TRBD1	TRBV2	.	CAAGRDSDYGYTF	TGTGCCGCCGGCCGGGACAGTGACTATGGCTACACCTTC
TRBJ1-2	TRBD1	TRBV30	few	CAWRTGGGNYGYTF	TGTGCCTGGAGGACAGGGGGCGGTAACTATGGCTACACCTTC
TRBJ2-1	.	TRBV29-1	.	CSARQGGGNEQFF	TGCAGCGCCAGACAGGGTGGAGGGAATGAGCAGTTCTTC
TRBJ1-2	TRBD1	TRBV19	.	CASSPDRGIDYGYTF	TGTGCCAGTAGTCCTGACAGGGGGATAGACTATGGCTACACCTTC
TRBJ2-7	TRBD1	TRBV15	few	CATSRRDRGSYEQYF	TGTGCCACCAGCAGACGGGACAGGGGCTCCTACGAGCAGTACTTC
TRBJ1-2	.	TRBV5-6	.	CASSLGQNGYTF	TGTGCCAGCAGCTTGGGACAGAATGGCTACACCTTC
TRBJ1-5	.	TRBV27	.	CASRRDLNQPQHF	TGTGCCAGCAGGCGAGATCTCAATCAGCCCCAGCATTTT
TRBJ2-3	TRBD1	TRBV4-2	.	CASSQVGRGQAAGDTQYF	TGTGCCAGCAGCCAAGTGGGACGCGGACAGGCCGCTGGGGATACGCAGTATTTT
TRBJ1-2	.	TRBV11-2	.	CASSSRQTANYGYTF	TGTGCCAGCAGCTCCCGACAGACGGCTAACTATGGCTACACCTTC
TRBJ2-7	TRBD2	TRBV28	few	CASNKLAMDYEQYF	TGTGCCAGCAACAAACTAGCGATGGATTACGAGCAGTACTTC
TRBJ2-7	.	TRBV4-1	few	CASSQPGVSHEQYF	TGCGCCAGCAGCCAACCTGGTGTGAGTCACGAGCAGTACTTC
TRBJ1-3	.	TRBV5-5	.	CASSFGGDARNTIYF	TGTGCCAGCAGCTTCGGGGGAGACGCTCGGAACACCATATATTTT
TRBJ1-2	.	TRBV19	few	CASSTQGNYGYTF	TGTGCCAGTAGTACACAGGGAAACTATGGCTACACCTTC
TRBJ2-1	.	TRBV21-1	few	CASSKAPSGSGYHYNEQFF	TGTGCCAGCAGCAAGGCCCCTAGCGGGAGCGGTTATCACTACAATGAGCAGTTCTTC
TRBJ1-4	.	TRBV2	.	CASSESGHTVLGEKLFF	TGTGCCAGCAGTGAAAGCGGTCATACGGTCCTCGGGGAAAAACTGTTTTTT
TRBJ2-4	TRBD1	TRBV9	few	CASSVATGGFADIQYF	TGTGCCAGCAGCGTAGCAACAGGGGGCTTTGCGGACATTCAGTACTTC
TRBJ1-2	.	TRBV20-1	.	CSASTAGGYTF	TGCAGTGCTAGTACAGCGGGGGGCTACACCTTC
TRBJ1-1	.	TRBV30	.	CAWRRRTEAFF	TGTGCCTGGAGGAGGAGGACTGAAGCTTTCTTT